This T cell receptor beta chain was documented in a study of cytomegalovirus exposure and HLA in healthy donors. Study results and limitations: An Asian-associated ancestry cluster reportedly showed fewer N-insertions than the roughly 700-donor mean in a later analysis. It was fewer than 200 TCR beta chains that were listed as cytomegalovirus-associated. HLA alleles showed associations with around 15,000 TCR beta sequences in a later analysis, at a 0.05 false discovery rate. Productive status was seen about 90% or about 30% of the time for most TCR beta V segments in an earlier analysis.

In regard to this clone: The antigen remains unidentified.

Trimming removed 4 bases at V and 8 bases at J, with 14 bases between. Germline V lookup: CDR1 SGDLS, CDR2 YYNGEE. CDR3 length: 13 amino acids. The PCR ran on 60 Vbeta and 13 Jbeta primers. Method: immunoSEQ multiplex PCR; TCRdb's copy keeps in-frame clones and lacks some. The sample has over 70,000 clones, roughly 78% seen once. The chain combines TRBV9 with TRBJ2-3, with a tentative D call TRBD1 (6 bases). The sequence derives from a male donor in good health and CMV-seropositive. The sample comprised PBMCs. CDR3 sequence: CASSPEGVGTQYF. CDR3 in DNA: TGTGCCAGCAGCCCCGAGGGGGTCGGTACGCAGTATTTT.